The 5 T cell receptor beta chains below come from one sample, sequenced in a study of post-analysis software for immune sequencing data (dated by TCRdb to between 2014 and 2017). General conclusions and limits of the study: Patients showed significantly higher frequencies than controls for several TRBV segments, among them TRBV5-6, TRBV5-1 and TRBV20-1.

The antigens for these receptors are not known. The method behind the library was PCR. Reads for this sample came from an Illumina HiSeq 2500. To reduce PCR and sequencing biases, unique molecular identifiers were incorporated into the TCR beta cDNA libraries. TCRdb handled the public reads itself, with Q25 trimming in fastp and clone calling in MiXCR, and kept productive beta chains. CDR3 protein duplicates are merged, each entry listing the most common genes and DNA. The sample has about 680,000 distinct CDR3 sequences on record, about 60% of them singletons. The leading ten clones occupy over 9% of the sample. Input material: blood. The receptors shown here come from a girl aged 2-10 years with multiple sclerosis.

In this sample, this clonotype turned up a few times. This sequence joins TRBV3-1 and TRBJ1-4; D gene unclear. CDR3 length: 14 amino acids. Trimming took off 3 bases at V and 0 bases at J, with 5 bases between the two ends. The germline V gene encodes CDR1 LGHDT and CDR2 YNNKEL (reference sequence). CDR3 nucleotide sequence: TGTGCCAGCAGCCAGACGTCAACTAATGAAAAACTGTTTTTT. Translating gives CASSQTSTNEKLFF.

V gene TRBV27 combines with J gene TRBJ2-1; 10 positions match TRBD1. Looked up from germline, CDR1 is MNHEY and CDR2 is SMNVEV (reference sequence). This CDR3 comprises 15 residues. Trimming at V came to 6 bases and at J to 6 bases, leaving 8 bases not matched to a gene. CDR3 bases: TGTGCCAGCAGCCCTGGGACAGGGGTGGGCAATGAGCAGTTCTTC. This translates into CASSPGTGVGNEQFF.

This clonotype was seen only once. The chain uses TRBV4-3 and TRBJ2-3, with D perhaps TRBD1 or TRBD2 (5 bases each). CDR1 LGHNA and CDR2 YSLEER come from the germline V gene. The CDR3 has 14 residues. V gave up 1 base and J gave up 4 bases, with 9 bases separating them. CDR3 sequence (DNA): TGCGCCAGCAGCCAAGGGGGGTTTTCAGATACGCAGTATTTT. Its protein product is CASSQGGFSDTQYF.

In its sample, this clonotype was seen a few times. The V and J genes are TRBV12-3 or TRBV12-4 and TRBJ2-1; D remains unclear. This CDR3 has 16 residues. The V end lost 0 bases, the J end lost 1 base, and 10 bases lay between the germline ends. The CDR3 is CASSLAGLGSYNEQFF. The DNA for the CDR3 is TGTGCCAGCAGTTTAGCGGGTCTGGGGTCCTACAATGAGCAGTTCTTC.

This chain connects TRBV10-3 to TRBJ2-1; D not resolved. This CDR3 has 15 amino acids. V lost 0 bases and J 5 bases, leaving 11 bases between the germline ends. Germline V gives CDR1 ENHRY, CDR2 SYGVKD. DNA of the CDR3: TGTGCCATCAGTGAGTCCCCTGCTGGGCACAATGAGCAGTTCTTC. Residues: CAISESPAGHNEQFF.